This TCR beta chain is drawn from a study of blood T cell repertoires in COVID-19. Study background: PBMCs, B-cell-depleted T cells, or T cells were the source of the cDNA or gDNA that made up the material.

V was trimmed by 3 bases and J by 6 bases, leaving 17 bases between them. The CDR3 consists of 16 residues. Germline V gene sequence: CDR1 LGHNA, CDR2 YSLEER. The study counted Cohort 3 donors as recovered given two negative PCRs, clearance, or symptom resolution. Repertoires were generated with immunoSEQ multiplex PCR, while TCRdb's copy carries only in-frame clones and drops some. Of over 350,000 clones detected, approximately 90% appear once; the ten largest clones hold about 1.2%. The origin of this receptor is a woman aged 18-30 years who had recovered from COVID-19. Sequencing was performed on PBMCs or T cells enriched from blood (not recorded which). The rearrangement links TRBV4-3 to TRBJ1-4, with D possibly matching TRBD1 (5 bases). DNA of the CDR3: TGCGCCAGCAGCCAGACGAGGTATATGACAGATGAAAAACTGTTTTTT. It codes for CASSQTRYMTDEKLFF.